This T cell receptor (beta chain) emerged from a study of blood T cell repertoires in COVID-19. V dropped 0 bases and J dropped 3 bases, with 7 bases sitting between them. CDR1 and CDR2 from the germline V gene are SGHRS and YFSETQ. The CDR3 loop spans 13 amino acids. The authors' processing: Nucleated cell number was recorded as an estimate derived from reference gene primer amplification. Using immunoSEQ multiplex PCR, the repertoire was profiled, and TCRdb retains in-frame clones only, with some absent. Clone size and V and J calls were adopted from that table, with D and trimming inferred from the DNA. This table holds 200,000 to 250,000 clones, approximately 75% found once. Cohort 3 donors were reported recovered after two negative PCRs, clearance, or symptom resolution.

The chain links TRBV5-1 to TRBJ2-7; D call uncertain. The origin of this receptor is a man aged 35 to 55 who had recovered from COVID-19. The sample taken for sequencing was PBMCs or T cells enriched from blood (not recorded which). CDR3 nucleotide sequence: TGCGCCAGCAGCTTGGGACTGGACTACGAGCAGTACTTC. Amino acid sequence: CASSLGLDYEQYF.